This TCR beta chain was profiled in a study of Graves' ophthalmopathy and Graves' hyperthyroidism. Findings and caveats of the study: Blood repertoires reportedly contained most expanded thyroid clonotypes above 0.001 frequency.

Researchers took RNA transcripts and amplified TCR beta CDR3 regions from them. Second-round multiplex PCR came after a first-round RT-PCR that employed HTBI primers. Via MiXCR, TCRdb re-called the multiplex PCR reads, giving one row per CDR3 protein. The table has 300,000 to 500,000 distinct CDR3 sequences, 15% seen once; the top ten hold 7%. This CDR3 contains 16 residues. Germline V gives CDR1 SSHAT, CDR2 FNYEAQ (reference sequence). As concerns this clonotype: Its antigen remains unknown. One junction end does not reproduce the germline sequence, and a read error may be involved.

Cases classed as stable hyperthyroidism had no ophthalmopathy within 18 months of follow-up. This clonotype was sampled from a woman under 30 with stable Graves' hyperthyroidism. J is TRBJ2-7 and V is TRBV7-7; possible D gene TRBD2, 6 bases. The specimen was peripheral blood. CDR3 loop: CASSETPVGTLDEQYF. In DNA, the CDR3 is TGTGCTAGCAGCGAAACTCCCGTCGGGACTCTCGACGAGCAGTACTTC.